Below are 23 T cell receptor beta chains sequenced from a single sample in a study of blood T cell repertoires in COVID-19. Sequenced by immunoSEQ multiplex PCR; TCRdb stores in-frame clones only, minus some. The repertoire holds 150,000 to 190,000 clones, with 85% as singletons. Input material: peripheral blood. The receptor source for this set is a woman aged 60 to 75 with COVID-19, enrolled during active disease.

This clone turned up a few times. J is TRBJ2-7 and V is TRBV7-9; 7 nucleotides match TRBD2. The CDR3 runs 13 residues. CDR1 is SEHNR, CDR2 FQNEAQ, per germline (reference sequence). V gave up 8 bases and J gave up 6 bases; unmatched junction bases: 10. The CDR3 reads CASGRVAGVEQYF. In nucleotides, the CDR3 is TGTGCCAGCGGCCGAGTTGCGGGGGTCGAGCAGTACTTC.

The chain is built from TRBV7-3 and TRBJ1-2; a weak D match, TRBD1 (6 bases). The V gene's germline CDR1 is SGHTA and CDR2 FQGTGA. V was clipped by 5 bases and J by 7 bases, with 20 bases between them. This CDR3 has 15 residues. CDR3 protein: CASSPGHSLKAGYTF. The CDR3 nucleotides are TGTGCCAGCAGCCCGGGACACTCTCTTAAGGCTGGCTACACCTTC.

The J gene is TRBJ1-4, the V gene TRBV19; 8 nucleotides align to TRBD1. Trimming removed 3 bases from V and 8 bases from J; junction bases left unmatched: 8. This CDR3 comprises 15 residues. Germline V gene data show CDR1 as LNHDA and CDR2 as SQIVND (reference sequence). The CDR3 spells CASSIPSGGLEKLFF. The DNA for the CDR3 is TGTGCCAGTAGTATCCCCTCAGGGGGCTTGGAAAAACTGTTTTTT.

This clone was detected only once. V and J are TRBV7-9 and TRBJ1-5; D is unclear. Germline-derived CDR1 and CDR2 are SEHNR and FQNEAQ (reference sequence). Trimming removed 3 bases at V and 2 bases at J, with 5 bases between. The CDR3 loop spans 13 amino acids. As DNA, the CDR3 is TGTGCCAGCAGCTTTCTCGGCAATCAGCCCCAGCATTTT. Translating it yields CASSFLGNQPQHF.

This chain joins TRBV6-5 and TRBJ2-3, with no clear D. The CDR3 spans 11 residues. Trimming left V 8 bases short and J 5 bases short, with 8 bases between. Germline values: CDR1 MNHEY, CDR2 SVGAGI. CDR3 protein: CASRHKDTQYF. The DNA of the CDR3 is TGTGCCAGCCGCCACAAAGATACGCAGTATTTT.

This rearrangement joins TRBV19 to TRBJ1-6; 7 bases are a match to TRBD1. CDR1 is LNHDA, CDR2 SQIVND, per germline (reference sequence). V gave up 5 bases and J gave up 0 bases; unmatched junction bases: 13. CDR3 length equals 19 residues. The DNA of the CDR3 is TGTGCCAGTAGTCCCCGGACAGGCTTACAAAGCTCCTATAATTCACCCCTCCACTTT. This codes for CASSPRTGLQSSYNSPLHF. The full variable domain, rest sourced from reference TRBV19 and TRBJ1-6, is DGGITQSPKYLFRKEGQNVTLSCEQNLNHDAMYWYRQDPGQGLRLIYYSQIVNDFQKGDIAEGYSVSREKKESFPLTVTSAQKNPTAFYLCASSPRTGLQSSYNSPLHFGNGTRLTVT.

The rearrangement links TRBV19 to TRBJ1-4; TRBD1 aligns across 7 bases. V lost 3 bases and J lost 8; bases outside the gene matches: 3. The CDR3 has 13 residues. CDR1 and CDR2 from the germline V gene are LNHDA and SQIVND (reference sequence). The CDR3 loop reads CASSISRGEKLFF. The CDR3 nucleotides are TGTGCCAGTAGTATTAGCAGGGGGGAAAAACTGTTTTTT.

The rearrangement joins TRBV7-9 to TRBJ2-3, with TRBD2 matching over 13 bases. The V gene's germline CDR1 is SEHNR and CDR2 FQNEAQ (reference sequence). This CDR3 has 17 amino acids. The J segment lost 1 base and the V segment lost 5 bases, leaving 6 bases of the junction unmatched. CDR3 bases: TGTGCCAGCAGCCTCGGACTAGCGGGGGCCGGCACAGATACGCAGTATTTT. This codes for CASSLGLAGAGTDTQYF.

The rearrangement joins TRBV6-5 to TRBJ1-2; no clear D. V was shortened by 7 bases and J by 0 bases, with 12 bases between the two germline ends. The CDR3 extends over 14 amino acids. Germline V gives CDR1 MNHEY, CDR2 SVGAGI. The CDR3 region is CASMVARTNYGYTF. The CDR3 DNA reads TGTGCCAGCATGGTGGCAAGAACTAACTATGGCTACACCTTC.

The chain joins TRBV5-1 to TRBJ2-3, with D maybe TRBD2 (6 bases). With 7 bases removed from V and 2 bases from J, the gap between germline ends came to 14 bases. The CDR3 covers 14 residues. CDR1 and CDR2 (germline): SGHRS, YFSETQ. CDR3 amino acids: CASGGLPPTDTQYF. The DNA for the CDR3 is TGCGCCAGCGGGGGACTTCCCCCCACAGATACGCAGTATTTT.

The genes are TRBV5-8 and TRBJ1-5; D ambiguous. V shed 0 bases and J shed 0 bases, with 7 bases lying between them. Germline-derived CDR1 and CDR2 are SGHTS and YDEGEE. CDR3 length equals 15 residues. The chain's CDR3 is CASSLDRYSNQPQHF. CDR3 nucleotide sequence: TGTGCCAGCAGCTTGGACAGATATAGCAATCAGCCCCAGCATTTT.

The chain recombines TRBV7-8 with TRBJ1-5; weak D call: TRBD1 (5 bases). This CDR3 is 16 amino acids long. V dropped 2 bases and J dropped 7 bases, with 18 bases sitting between them. Germline-derived CDR1 and CDR2 are SGHVS and FQNEAQ. CDR3 sequence (DNA): TGTGCCAGCAGCTTAAGCAGGGTAGTTCTCGGGCAGCCCCAGCATTTT. It encodes CASSLSRVVLGQPQHF.

V and J are TRBV23-1 and TRBJ2-1; the D gene is possibly TRBD2 (5 bases). TRBV23-1 falls under the ORF class, with uncertain function. Trimming left V 2 bases short and J 6 bases short, with 17 bases between. The CDR3 contains 16 residues. The CDR3 spells CASSQSNEGSGNEQFF. CDR3 in DNA: TGCGCCAGCAGTCAAAGTAATGAGGGAAGTGGCAATGAGCAGTTCTTC.

The rearrangement uses TRBV7-3 and TRBJ1-2, with a possible D match to TRBD1 (6 bases). Trimming cost V 5 bases and J 3 bases, with 13 bases left between them. In germline, CDR1 is SGHTA, CDR2 FQGTGA. The CDR3 sequence is 14 residues long. Here the CDR3 reads CASSPQAGDYGYTF. The CDR3 DNA is TGTGCCAGCAGCCCCCAGGCAGGGGACTATGGCTACACCTTC.

This chain links TRBV9 with TRBJ2-1; no clear D. The germline CDR1 and CDR2 sequences are SGDLS and YYNGEE. The CDR3 runs 12 residues. V lost 4 bases, J lost 9 bases, and 11 bases lay in between. The CDR3 loop reads CASSLRLSEQFF. In nucleotides, the CDR3 is TGTGCCAGCAGCCTCCGGTTGAGTGAGCAGTTCTTC.

The chain couples TRBV30 to TRBJ2-5; TRBD2 aligns across 12 bases. Germline-derived CDR1 and CDR2 are GTSNPN and SVGIG (reference sequence). The CDR3 has 16 amino acids. J gave up 3 bases and V 3 bases, and 8 bases lay outside the gene matches. CDR3 region: CAWSPRGLAGKETQYF. DNA for the CDR3: TGTGCCTGGAGCCCTAGAGGACTAGCGGGGAAAGAGACCCAGTACTTC.

The rearrangement links TRBV6-5 to TRBJ1-1; D is unclear. Trimming stripped 6 bases from V and 3 bases from J, with 14 bases between. Germline CDR1 reads MNHEY; CDR2 reads SVGAGI. This CDR3 spans 14 amino acids. The CDR3 sequence: CASRGLLIYTEAFF. The CDR3 coding sequence is TGTGCCAGCAGGGGCTTATTGATTTACACTGAAGCTTTCTTT.

The rearrangement links TRBV5-1 to TRBJ1-1, with D perhaps TRBD1 (5 bases). The CDR3 runs to 14 residues. Trimming took 2 bases from V and 1 from J, leaving 9 bases between them. Germline assignment: CDR1 SGHRS and CDR2 YFSETQ. The CDR3 loop reads CASSLYGGNTEAFF. The CDR3 DNA follows: TGCGCCAGCAGCTTATACGGGGGGAACACTGAAGCTTTCTTT.

This clone is a singleton in its sample. The gene calls are TRBV5-1 and TRBJ1-2; a possible D gene is TRBD1 (5 bases). V lost 4 bases and J 7 bases, leaving 11 bases between the germline ends. This CDR3 has 12 amino acids. CDR1 and CDR2 from the germline V gene are SGHRS and YFSETQ. CDR3 amino acids: CASSPRGGGYTF. In DNA, the CDR3 is TGCGCCAGCAGCCCGAGGGGAGGTGGCTACACCTTC.

The chain recombines TRBV5-5 with TRBJ1-5; 9 bases agree with TRBD1. The CDR3 contains 16 residues. The J segment lost 5 bases and the V segment lost 3 bases, leaving 9 bases of the junction unmatched. Germline V lookup: CDR1 SGHKS, CDR2 YYEKEE (reference sequence). The CDR3 spells CASSSGTGRIDQPQHF. CDR3 DNA: TGTGCCAGCAGCTCAGGGACAGGGCGGATAGATCAGCCCCAGCATTTT.

The chain recombines TRBV5-1 with TRBJ1-3; 9 positions agree with TRBD1. With 3 bases clipped from V and 2 bases from J, the junction kept 12 bases outside the gene matches. The CDR3 extends over 18 amino acids. From germline, CDR1 is SGHRS and CDR2 YFSETQ. CDR3 sequence reads: CASSSGQGSLLAGNTIYF. The CDR3 region has the DNA TGCGCCAGCAGCTCCGGACAGGGGTCCCTTTTGGCTGGAAACACCATATATTTT.

The V call is TRBV5-1, the J call TRBJ2-3, with D maybe TRBD1 (5 bases). Germline-derived CDR1 and CDR2 are SGHRS and YFSETQ. Trimming cost V 0 bases and J 0 bases, with 14 bases left between them. The CDR3 spans 17 residues. CDR3 nucleotide sequence: TGCGCCAGCAGCTTGGCCCTGCTAACAGGTAGCACAGATACGCAGTATTTT. Its protein is CASSLALLTGSTDTQYF.

The gene calls are TRBV18 and TRBJ1-5; 11 bases line up with TRBD1. J gave up 3 bases and V 3 bases, and 7 bases lay outside the gene matches. CDR3 length: 17 residues. Germline V gene data show CDR1 as KGHSH and CDR2 as LQKENI. The CDR3 is CASSPLDRGPNNQPQHF. In DNA, the CDR3 is TGTGCCAGCTCACCCTTGGACAGGGGGCCTAACAATCAGCCCCAGCATTTT.